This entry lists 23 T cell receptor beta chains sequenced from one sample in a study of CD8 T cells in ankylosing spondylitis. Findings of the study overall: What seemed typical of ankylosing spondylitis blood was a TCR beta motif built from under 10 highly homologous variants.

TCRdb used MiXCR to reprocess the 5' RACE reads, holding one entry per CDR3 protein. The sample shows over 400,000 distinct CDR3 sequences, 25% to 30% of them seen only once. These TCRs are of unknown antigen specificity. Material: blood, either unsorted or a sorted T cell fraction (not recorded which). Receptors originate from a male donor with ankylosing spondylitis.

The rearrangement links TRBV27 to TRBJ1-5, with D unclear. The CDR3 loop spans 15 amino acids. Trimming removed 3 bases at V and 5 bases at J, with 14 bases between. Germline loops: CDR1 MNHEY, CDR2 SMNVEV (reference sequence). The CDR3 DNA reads TGTGCCAGCAGTTTGAGGCCGCAGCAAGATCAGCCCCAGCATTTT. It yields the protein CASSLRPQQDQPQHF.

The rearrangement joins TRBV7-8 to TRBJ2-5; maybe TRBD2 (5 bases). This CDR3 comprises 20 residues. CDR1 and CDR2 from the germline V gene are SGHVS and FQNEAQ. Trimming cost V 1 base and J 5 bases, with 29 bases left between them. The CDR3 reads CASSLVVSPLSGFFGETQYF. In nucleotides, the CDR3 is TGTGCCAGCAGCTTAGTAGTTAGCCCACTATCGGGGTTTTTTGGGGAGACCCAGTACTTC.

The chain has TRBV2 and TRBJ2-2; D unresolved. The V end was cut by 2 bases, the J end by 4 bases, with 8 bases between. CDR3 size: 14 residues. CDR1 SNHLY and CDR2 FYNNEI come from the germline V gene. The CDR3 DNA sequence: TGTGCCAGCAGTGAACTACAATCCACCGGGGAGCTGTTTTTT. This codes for CASSELQSTGELFF.

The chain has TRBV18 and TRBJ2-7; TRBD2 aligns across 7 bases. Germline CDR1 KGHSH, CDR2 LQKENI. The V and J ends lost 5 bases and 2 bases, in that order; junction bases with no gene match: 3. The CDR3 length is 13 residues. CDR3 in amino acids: CASSWGGAYEQYF. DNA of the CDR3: TGTGCCAGCTCATGGGGAGGGGCCTACGAGCAGTACTTC.

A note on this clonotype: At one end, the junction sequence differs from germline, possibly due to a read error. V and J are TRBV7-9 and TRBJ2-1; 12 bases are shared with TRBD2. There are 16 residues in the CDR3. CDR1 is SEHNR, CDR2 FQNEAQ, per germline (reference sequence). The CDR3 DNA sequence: TGTGCCAGCAGCTTAAAATCTAGCGGGAGGGGTAATGAGCAGCTCTTC. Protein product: CASSLKSSGRGNEQLF.

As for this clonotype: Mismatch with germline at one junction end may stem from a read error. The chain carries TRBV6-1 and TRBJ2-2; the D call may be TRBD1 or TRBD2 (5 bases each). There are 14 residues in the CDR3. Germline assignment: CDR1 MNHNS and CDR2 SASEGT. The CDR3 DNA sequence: TGTGCCAGCCCAAGGGGCCTGAACACCGGGGACCTGTTTTTT. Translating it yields CASPRGLNTGDLFF.

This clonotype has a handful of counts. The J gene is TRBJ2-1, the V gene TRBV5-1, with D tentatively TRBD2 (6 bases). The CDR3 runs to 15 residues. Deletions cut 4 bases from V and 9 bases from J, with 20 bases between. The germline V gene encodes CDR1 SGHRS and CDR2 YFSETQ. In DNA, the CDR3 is TGCGCCAGCAGCCCCGGGACTTCCATGAGTAGTGAGCAGTTCTTC. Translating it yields CASSPGTSMSSEQFF.

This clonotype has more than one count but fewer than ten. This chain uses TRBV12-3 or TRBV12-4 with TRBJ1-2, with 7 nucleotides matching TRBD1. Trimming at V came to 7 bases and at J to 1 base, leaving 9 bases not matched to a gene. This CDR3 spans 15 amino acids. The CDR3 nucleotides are TGTGCCAGCACCTACTCGGGACAGATTAACTATGGCTACACCTTC. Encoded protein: CASTYSGQINYGYTF.

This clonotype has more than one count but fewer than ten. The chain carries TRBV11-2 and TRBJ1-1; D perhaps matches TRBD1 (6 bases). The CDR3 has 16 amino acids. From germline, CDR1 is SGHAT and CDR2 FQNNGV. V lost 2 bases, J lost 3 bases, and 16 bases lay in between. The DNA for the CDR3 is TGTGCCAGCAGCTTAAGGGACACGGGAGGATACACTGAAGCTTTCTTT. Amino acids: CASSLRDTGGYTEAFF.

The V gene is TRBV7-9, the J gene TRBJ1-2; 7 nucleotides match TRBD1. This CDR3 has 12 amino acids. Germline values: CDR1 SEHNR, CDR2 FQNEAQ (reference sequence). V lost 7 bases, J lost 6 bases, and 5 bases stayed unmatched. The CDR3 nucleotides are TGTGCCAGCATCAGGACAGGACATGGCTACACCTTC. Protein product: CASIRTGHGYTF.

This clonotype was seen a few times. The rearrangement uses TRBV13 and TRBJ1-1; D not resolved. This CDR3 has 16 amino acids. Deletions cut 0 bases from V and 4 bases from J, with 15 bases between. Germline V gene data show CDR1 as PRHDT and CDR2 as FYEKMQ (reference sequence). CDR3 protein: CASSLGAHGSITEAFF. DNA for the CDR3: TGTGCCAGCAGCTTAGGAGCCCACGGATCCATCACTGAAGCTTTCTTT.

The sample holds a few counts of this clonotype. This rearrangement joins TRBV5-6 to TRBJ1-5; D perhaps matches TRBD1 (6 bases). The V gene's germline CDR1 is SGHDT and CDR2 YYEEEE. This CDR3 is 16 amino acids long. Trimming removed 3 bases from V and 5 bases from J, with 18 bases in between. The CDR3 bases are TGTGCCAGCAGCTCGCGAGATGACAGGAACTATCAGCCCCAGCATTTT. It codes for CASSSRDDRNYQPQHF. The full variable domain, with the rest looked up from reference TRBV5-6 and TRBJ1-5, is DAGVTQSPTHLIKTRGQQVTLRCSPKSGHDTVSWYQQALGQGPQFIFQYYEEEERQRGNFPDRFSGHQFPNYSSELNVNALLLGDSALYLCASSSRDDRNYQPQHFGDGTRLSIL.

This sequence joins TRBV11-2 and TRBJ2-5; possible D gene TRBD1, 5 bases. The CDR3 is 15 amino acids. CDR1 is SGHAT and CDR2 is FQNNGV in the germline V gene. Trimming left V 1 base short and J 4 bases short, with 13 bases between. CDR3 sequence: CASSLVIRAPETQYF. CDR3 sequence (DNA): TGTGCCAGCAGCTTAGTTATCAGGGCCCCAGAGACCCAGTACTTC.

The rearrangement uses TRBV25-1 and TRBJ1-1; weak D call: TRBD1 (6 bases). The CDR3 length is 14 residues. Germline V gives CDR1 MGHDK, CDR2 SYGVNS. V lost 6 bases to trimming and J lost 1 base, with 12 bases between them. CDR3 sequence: CASRRSGANTEAFF. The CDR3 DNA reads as TGTGCCAGCAGAAGATCGGGGGCGAACACTGAAGCTTTCTTT.

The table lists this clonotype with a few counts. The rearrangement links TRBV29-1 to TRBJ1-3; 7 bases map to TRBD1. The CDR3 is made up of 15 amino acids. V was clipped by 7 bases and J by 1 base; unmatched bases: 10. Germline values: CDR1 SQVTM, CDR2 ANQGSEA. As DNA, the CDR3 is TGCAGCGCGGCGGGACAGCAATTATCTGGAAACACCATATATTTT. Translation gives CSAAGQQLSGNTIYF.

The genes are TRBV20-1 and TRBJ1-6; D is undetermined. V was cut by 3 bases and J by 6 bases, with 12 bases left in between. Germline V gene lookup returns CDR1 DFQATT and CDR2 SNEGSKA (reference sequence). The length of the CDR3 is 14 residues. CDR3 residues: CSASVSPLNSPLHF. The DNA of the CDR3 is TGCAGTGCTAGCGTCAGTCCGCTTAATTCACCCCTCCACTTT.

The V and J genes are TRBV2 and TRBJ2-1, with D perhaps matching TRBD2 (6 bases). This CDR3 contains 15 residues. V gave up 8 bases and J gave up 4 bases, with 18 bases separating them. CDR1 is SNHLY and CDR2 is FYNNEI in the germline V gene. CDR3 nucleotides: TGTGCCAGCCATAGGTGGGGAGGAGGGTACAATGAGCAGTTCTTC. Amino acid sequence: CASHRWGGGYNEQFF.

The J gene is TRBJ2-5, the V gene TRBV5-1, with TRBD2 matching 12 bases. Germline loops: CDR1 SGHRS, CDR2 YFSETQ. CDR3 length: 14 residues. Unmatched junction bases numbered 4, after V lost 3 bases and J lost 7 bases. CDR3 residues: CASSSGTSGPTQYF. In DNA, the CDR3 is TGCGCCAGCAGCTCGGGGACTAGCGGGCCGACCCAGTACTTC.

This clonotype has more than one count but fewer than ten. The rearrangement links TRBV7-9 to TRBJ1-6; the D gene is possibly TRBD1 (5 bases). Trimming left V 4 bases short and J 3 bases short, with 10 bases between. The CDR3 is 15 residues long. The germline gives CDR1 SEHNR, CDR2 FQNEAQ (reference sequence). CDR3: CASSSDTGYNSPLHF. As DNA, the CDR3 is TGTGCCAGCAGCTCCGATACAGGCTATAATTCACCCCTCCACTTT.

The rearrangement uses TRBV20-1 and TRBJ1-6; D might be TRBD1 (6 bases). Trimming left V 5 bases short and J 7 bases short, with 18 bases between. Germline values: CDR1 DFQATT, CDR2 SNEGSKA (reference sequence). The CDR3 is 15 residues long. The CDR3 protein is CSAGQQQGINSPLHF. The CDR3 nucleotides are TGCAGTGCTGGTCAACAACAGGGAATAAATTCACCCCTCCACTTT.

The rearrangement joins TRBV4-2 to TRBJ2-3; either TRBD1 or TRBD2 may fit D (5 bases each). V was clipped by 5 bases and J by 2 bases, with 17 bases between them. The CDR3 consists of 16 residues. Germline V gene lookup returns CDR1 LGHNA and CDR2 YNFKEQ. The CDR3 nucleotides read TGTGCCAGCAGCTACAATGCAGGGAGCGACACAGATACGCAGTATTTT. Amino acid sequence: CASSYNAGSDTDTQYF.

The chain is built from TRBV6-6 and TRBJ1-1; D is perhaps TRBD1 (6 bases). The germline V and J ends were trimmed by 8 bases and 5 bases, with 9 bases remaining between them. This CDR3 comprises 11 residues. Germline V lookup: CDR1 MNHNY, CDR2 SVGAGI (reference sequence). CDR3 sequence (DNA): TGTGCCAGCGGCCAGGGGACTGAAGCTTTCTTT. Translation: CASGQGTEAFF.

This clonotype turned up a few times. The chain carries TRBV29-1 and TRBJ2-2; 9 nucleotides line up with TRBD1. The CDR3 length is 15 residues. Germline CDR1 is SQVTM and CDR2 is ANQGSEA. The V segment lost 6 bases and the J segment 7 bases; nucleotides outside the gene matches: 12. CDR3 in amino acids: CSVYSNRGQGGELFF. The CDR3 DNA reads TGCAGCGTCTACTCGAACAGGGGGCAAGGCGGGGAGCTGTTTTTT.